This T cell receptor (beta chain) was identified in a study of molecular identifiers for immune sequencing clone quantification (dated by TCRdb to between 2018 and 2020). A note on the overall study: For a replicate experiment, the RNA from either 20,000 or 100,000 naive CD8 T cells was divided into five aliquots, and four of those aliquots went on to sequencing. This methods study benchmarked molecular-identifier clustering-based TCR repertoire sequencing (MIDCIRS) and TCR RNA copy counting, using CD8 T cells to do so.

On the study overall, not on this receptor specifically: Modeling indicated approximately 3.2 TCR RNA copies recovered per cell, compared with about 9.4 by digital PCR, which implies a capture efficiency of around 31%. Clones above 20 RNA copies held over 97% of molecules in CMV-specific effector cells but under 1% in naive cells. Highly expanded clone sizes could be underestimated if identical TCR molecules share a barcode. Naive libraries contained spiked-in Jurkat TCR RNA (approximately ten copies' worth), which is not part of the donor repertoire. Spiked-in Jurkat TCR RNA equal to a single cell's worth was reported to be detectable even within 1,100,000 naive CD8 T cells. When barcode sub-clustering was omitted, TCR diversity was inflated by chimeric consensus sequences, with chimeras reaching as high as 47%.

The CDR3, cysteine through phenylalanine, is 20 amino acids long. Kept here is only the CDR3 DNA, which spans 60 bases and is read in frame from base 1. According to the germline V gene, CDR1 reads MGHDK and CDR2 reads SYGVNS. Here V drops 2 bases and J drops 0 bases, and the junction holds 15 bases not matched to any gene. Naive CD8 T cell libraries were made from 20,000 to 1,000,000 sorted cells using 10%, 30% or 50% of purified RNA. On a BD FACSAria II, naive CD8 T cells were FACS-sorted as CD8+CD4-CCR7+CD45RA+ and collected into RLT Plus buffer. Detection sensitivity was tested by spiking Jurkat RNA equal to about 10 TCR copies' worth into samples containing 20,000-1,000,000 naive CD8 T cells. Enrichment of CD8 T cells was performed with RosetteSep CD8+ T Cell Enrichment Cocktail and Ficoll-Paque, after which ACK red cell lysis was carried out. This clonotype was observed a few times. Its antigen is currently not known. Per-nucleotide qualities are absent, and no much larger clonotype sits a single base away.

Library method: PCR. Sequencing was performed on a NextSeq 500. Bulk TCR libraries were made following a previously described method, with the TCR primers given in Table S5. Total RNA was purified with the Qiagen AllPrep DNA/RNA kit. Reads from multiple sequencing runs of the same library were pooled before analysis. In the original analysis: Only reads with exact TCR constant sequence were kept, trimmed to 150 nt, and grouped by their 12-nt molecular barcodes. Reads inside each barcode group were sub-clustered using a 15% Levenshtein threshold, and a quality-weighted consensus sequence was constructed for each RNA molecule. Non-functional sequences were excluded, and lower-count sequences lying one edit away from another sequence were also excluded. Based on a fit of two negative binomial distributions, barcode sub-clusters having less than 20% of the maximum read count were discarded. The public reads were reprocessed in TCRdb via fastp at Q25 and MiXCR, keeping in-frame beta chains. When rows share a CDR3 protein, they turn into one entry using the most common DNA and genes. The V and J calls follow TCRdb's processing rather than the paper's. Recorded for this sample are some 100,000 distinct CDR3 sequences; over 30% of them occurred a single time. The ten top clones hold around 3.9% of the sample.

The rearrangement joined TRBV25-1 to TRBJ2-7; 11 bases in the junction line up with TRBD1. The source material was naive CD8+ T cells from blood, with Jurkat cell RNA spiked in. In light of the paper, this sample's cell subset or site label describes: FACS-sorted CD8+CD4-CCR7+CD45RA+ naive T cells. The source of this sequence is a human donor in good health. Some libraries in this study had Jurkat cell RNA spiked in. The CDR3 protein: CASSEGSRDRGYVSSYEQYF. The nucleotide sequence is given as TGTGCCAGCAGTGAAGGAAGCCGGGACAGGGGGTATGTGAGCTCCTACGAGCAGTACTTC.